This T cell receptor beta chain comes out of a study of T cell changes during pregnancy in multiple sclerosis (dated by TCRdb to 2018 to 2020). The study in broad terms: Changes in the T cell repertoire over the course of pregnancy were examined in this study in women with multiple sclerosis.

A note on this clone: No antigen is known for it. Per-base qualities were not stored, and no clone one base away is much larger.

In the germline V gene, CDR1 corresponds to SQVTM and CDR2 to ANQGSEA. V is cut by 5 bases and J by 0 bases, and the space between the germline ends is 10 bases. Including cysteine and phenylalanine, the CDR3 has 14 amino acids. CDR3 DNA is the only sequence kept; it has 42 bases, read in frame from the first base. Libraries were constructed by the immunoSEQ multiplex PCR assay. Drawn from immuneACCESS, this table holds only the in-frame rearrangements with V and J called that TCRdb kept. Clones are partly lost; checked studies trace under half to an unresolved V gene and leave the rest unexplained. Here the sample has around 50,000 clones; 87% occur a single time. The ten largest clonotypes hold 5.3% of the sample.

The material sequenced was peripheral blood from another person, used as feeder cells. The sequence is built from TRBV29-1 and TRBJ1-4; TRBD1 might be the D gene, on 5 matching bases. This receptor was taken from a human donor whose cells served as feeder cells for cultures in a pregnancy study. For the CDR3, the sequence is CSVKDTSTNEKLFF. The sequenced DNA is TGCAGCGTTAAGGACACCTCAACTAATGAAAAACTGTTTTTT.